What follows describes a single TCR beta chain. Its antigen remains unidentified. This sample was taken from a study of blood T cells in healthy people across ages. Study results and caveats: Diversity figures based on one million T cells were deemed too low. Among long-lived donors, naive CD4+ cells were more numerous and diversity higher than in aged donors. Older individuals had lower TCR beta diversity per million T cells (the decline was roughly linear).

V was clipped by 6 bases and J by 1 base, with 17 bases between them. Germline assignment: CDR1 SGHDN and CDR2 FVKESK. This CDR3 is built from 16 residues. A second PCR of 7 to 11 cycles used a sample-barcoded 5' primer and a J-beta primer mix. TCRdb re-called the 5' RACE reads with MiXCR, one entry per CDR3 protein. Altogether more than 1,000,000 distinct CDR3 sequences are present, almost 25% being singletons, with the ten largest covering less than 0.85%. These data were likewise used in another study, on T cells of mothers and their children.

The chain carries TRBV14 and TRBJ2-3; the D gene is possibly TRBD2 (5 bases). The sequence was collected from a girl aged 2 to 10 in good health. Sequencing was done on a sample of blood. The CDR3 sequence: CASRADATFRTDTQYF. CDR3 in DNA: TGTGCCAGCAGAGCGGACGCGACGTTTCGCACAGATACGCAGTATTTT. The full variable domain, with the rest looked up from reference TRBV14 and TRBJ2-3, is EAGVTQFPSHSVIEKGQTVTLRCDPISGHDNLYWYRRVMGKEIKFLLHFVKESKQDESGMPNNRFLAERTGGTYSTLKVQPAELEDSGVYFCASRADATFRTDTQYFGPGTRLTVL.